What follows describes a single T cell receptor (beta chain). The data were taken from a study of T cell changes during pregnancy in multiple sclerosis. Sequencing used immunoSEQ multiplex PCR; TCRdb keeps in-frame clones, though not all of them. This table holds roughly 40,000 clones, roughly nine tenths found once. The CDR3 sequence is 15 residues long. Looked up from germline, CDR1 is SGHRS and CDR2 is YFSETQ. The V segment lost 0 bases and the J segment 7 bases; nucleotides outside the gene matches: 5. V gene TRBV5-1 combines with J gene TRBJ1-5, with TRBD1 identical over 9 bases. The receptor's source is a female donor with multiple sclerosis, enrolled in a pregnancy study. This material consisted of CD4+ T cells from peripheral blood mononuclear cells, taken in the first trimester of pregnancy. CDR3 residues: CASSLEGGQGQPQHF. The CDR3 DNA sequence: TGCGCCAGCAGCTTGGAAGGGGGACAGGGACAGCCCCAGCATTTT.